The 6 T cell receptor beta chains presented below share a single source sample, sequenced in a study of OX40 agonist ivuxolimab in advanced cancers. Clones were read by immunoSEQ multiplex PCR, and TCRdb kept only the in-frame ones, dropping some. Among about 45,000 clones listed, about 88% were seen once. Sequences were derived from CD4+ or CD8+ T cells sorted from blood, sampled in a trial of the OX40 agonist ivuxolimab. The receptor set was obtained from an adult with an advanced solid tumor such as melanoma, head and neck, liver or kidney cancer.

V is TRBV30 and J is TRBJ1-3, with D maybe TRBD1 (6 bases). The V gene's germline CDR1 is GTSNPN and CDR2 SVGIG (reference sequence). This CDR3 comprises 15 residues. V shed 0 bases and J shed 0 bases, with 9 bases lying between them. The CDR3 loop reads CAWSVRGHSGNTIYF. DNA for the CDR3: TGTGCCTGGAGTGTACGGGGGCACTCTGGAAACACCATATATTTT.

The chain carries TRBV19 and TRBJ2-7, with TRBD1 matching 10 bases. The CDR3 length is 16 residues. The V segment lost 4 bases and the J segment 3 bases; nucleotides outside the gene matches: 9. Looked up from germline, CDR1 is LNHDA and CDR2 is SQIVND (reference sequence). DNA of the CDR3: TGTGCCAGTAGTAGGCCGGGACAGGGGACCGGCTACGAGCAGTACTTC. It codes for CASSRPGQGTGYEQYF.

This clone came up a few times. The chain combines TRBV6-4 with TRBJ2-7; D gene unclear. V was clipped by 9 bases and J by 4 bases, with 19 bases between them. Germline V gene lookup returns CDR1 MRHNA and CDR2 SNTAGT. The CDR3 is 14 amino acids. The CDR3 is CASCLGTRKYEQYF. Written as DNA, the CDR3 is TGTGCCAGTTGTTTGGGCACGAGAAAGTACGAGCAGTACTTC.

The chain employs TRBV14 and TRBJ2-1, with a possible D match to TRBD1 (5 bases). There are 14 residues in the CDR3. Germline lookup yields CDR1 SGHDN and CDR2 FVKESK. Trimming cost V 4 bases and J 6 bases, with 13 bases left between them. DNA of the CDR3: TGTGCCAGCAGCCCCACGACAGTGATCAATGAGCAGTTCTTC. It translates to CASSPTTVINEQFF.

The chain links TRBV18 to TRBJ2-7; 7 nucleotides align to TRBD1. Trimming cost V 8 bases and J 3 bases; bases outside gene matches: 7. This CDR3 has 13 amino acids. Germline CDR1 KGHSH, CDR2 LQKENI. Here the CDR3 DNA reads TGTGCCAGCCTACCAGGGGGAAGCTACGAGCAGTACTTC. It codes for CASLPGGSYEQYF.

The CDR3 sequence is CASSRAGQDYNSPLHF. CDR3 DNA sequence: TGCGCCAGCAGCCGCGCTGGACAAGATTATAATTCACCCCTCCACTTT. The rearrangement links TRBV4-1 to TRBJ1-6; a weak D match, TRBD1 (5 bases). Germline V gives CDR1 MGHRA, CDR2 YSYEKL. V lost 4 bases, J lost 4 bases, and 14 bases lay in between. The CDR3 is made up of 16 amino acids.